The rows below give T cell receptor beta chains drawn from one sample of a study of beta chain features in type 1 diabetes. TCRdb keeps only in-frame clones here, not all; method: immunoSEQ multiplex PCR. The repertoire holds a few hundred thousand clones, approximately 15% seen once, with about 0.02% in the top ten. The sequenced sample was naive CD4+ T cells from blood. These receptor sequences come from a man aged 30 to 45 with type 1 diabetes. Each CDR3 is given with its conserved first and last residue. A D gene is named only where the DNA matches it firmly. Where a row states a size, it is once, few, many or the class of an expanded clone; other rows omit it.

size: NA
J: TRBJ1-2
V: TRBV6-5
D: TRBD1
DNA: TGTGCCAGCAGTTACGGGACAGATGGTTATGGCTACACCTTC
CDR3: CASSYGTDGYGYTF

size: few
J: TRBJ2-1
V: TRBV27
D: TRBD2
DNA: TGTGCCAGCAGCCGAAGAGCCGGACTAGGTTACGTCAATGAGCAGTTCTTC
CDR3: CASSRRAGLGYVNEQFF

size: few
J: TRBJ2-2
V: TRBV29-1
D: TRBD1
DNA: TGCAGCGCCACCGGGACAGCTCTTGGGGACACCGGGGAGCTGTTTTTT
CDR3: CSATGTALGDTGELFF

size: few
J: TRBJ2-5
V: TRBV2
D: TRBD1
DNA: TGTGCCAGCATAATAAGCCCGGACAGGGACCAAGAGACCCAGTACTTC
CDR3: CASIISPDRDQETQYF

size: NA
J: TRBJ1-6
V: TRBV11-2
D: NA
DNA: TGTGCCAGCAGCTTAAGTAGATCCTATAATTCACCCCTCCACTTT
CDR3: CASSLSRSYNSPLHF

size: NA
J: TRBJ2-4
V: TRBV4-1
D: NA
DNA: TGCGCCAGCAGCCAAGGCGAGGGTGGGGACATTCAGTACTTC
CDR3: CASSQGEGGDIQYF

size: few
J: TRBJ1-2
V: TRBV6-6
D: NA
DNA: TGTGCCAGCAGCCCGGGGGTGGACTATGGCTACACCTTC
CDR3: CASSPGVDYGYTF

size: few
J: TRBJ2-2
V: TRBV15
D: NA
DNA: TGTGCCAAGAGGCGGCGGGGATACACCGGGGAGCTGTTTTTT
CDR3: CAKRRRGYTGELFF

size: few
J: TRBJ2-3
V: TRBV10-3
D: NA
DNA: TGTGCCATCAGTGAGGACAGGCTCACAGATACGCAGTATTTT
CDR3: CAISEDRLTDTQYF

size: NA
J: TRBJ1-4
V: TRBV30
D: NA
DNA: TGTGCCTGGAGACCCCGGGGACAAAAGGAAAAACTGTTTTTT
CDR3: CAWRPRGQKEKLFF

size: NA
J: TRBJ1-5
V: TRBV7-9
D: NA
DNA: TGTGCCAGCAGCTTAGGGGCCAATCATCAGCCCCAGCATTTT
CDR3: CASSLGANHQPQHF

size: NA
J: TRBJ1-1
V: TRBV5-4
D: TRBD1
DNA: TGTGCCAGCAGTAGACAGGGGGCGGACACTGAAGCTTTCTTT
CDR3: CASSRQGADTEAFF

size: NA
J: TRBJ1-1
V: TRBV7-2
D: NA
DNA: TGTGCCAGCAGCCGAACCAGGGGAAGCCCTGAAGCTTTCTTT
CDR3: CASSRTRGSPEAFF

size: NA
J: TRBJ2-3
V: TRBV30
D: NA
DNA: TGTGCCTGGACGGTGATGGATACGCAGTATTTT
CDR3: CAWTVMDTQYF

size: NA
J: TRBJ2-6
V: TRBV30
D: NA
DNA: TGTGCCTGGGGCCGGAGGGGCGAAAAGGGGGCCAACGTCCTGACTTTC
CDR3: CAWGRRGEKGANVLTF

size: NA
J: TRBJ1-1
V: TRBV15
D: NA
DNA: TGTGCCACCATGTACAGGCAAGTGAACACTGAAGCTTTCTTT
CDR3: CATMYRQVNTEAFF

size: few
J: TRBJ2-1
V: TRBV5-1
D: TRBD1
DNA: TGCGCCAGCAGCTCGGACAGGGGCTACTCTGAGCAGTTCTTC
CDR3: CASSSDRGYSEQFF

size: NA
J: TRBJ1-5
V: TRBV5-8
D: NA
DNA: TGTGCCAGCAGCTTAGCGTCCCCGGGATCCCATCAGCCCCAGCATTTT
CDR3: CASSLASPGSHQPQHF

size: NA
J: TRBJ2-1
V: TRBV18
D: TRBD1
DNA: TGTGCCAGCTCACCTCCGGGACAGGGGAAAAATGAGCAGTTCTTC
CDR3: CASSPPGQGKNEQFF

size: once
J: TRBJ1-2
V: TRBV7-2
D: NA
DNA: TGTGCCAGCAGCTTAGACGGGCAGGGTACTAACTATGGCTACACCTTC
CDR3: CASSLDGQGTNYGYTF

size: few
J: TRBJ2-2
V: TRBV4-1
D: TRBD2
DNA: TGCGCCAGCAGCCAAAGTCTAGCGGTGAACACCGGGGAGCTGTTTTTT
CDR3: CASSQSLAVNTGELFF

size: NA
J: TRBJ1-6
V: TRBV7-9
D: TRBD1
DNA: TGTGCCAGCAGCCCACCGGGACAGGGGCAAAATTCACCCCTCCACTTT
CDR3: CASSPPGQGQNSPLHF

size: few
J: TRBJ2-5
V: TRBV11-2
D: TRBD1
DNA: TGTGCCAGCAGCTCCACAGGGGCGGAGACCCAGTACTTC
CDR3: CASSSTGAETQYF

size: NA
J: TRBJ2-7
V: TRBV6-5
D: TRBD1
DNA: TGTGCCAGCAGTTATGGGGACAGGGGATACGAGCAGTACTTC
CDR3: CASSYGDRGYEQYF

size: NA
J: TRBJ2-2
V: TRBV11-3
D: NA
DNA: TGTGCCAGCAGCTTAGTAACCGGGGAGCTGTTTTTT
CDR3: CASSLVTGELFF

size: few
J: TRBJ2-7
V: TRBV6-6
D: NA
DNA: TGTGCCAGCAGTTCTACAGAAACCTACGAGCAGTACTTC
CDR3: CASSSTETYEQYF

size: NA
J: TRBJ2-1
V: TRBV2
D: NA
DNA: TGTGCCAGCAGTACGTTGGCTCAGCAGTTCTTC
CDR3: CASSTLAQQFF

size: few
J: TRBJ2-5
V: TRBV18
D: NA
DNA: TGTGCCAGCTCACCACCGGGACTCGACCAAGAGACCCAGTACTTC
CDR3: CASSPPGLDQETQYF

size: NA
J: TRBJ2-3
V: TRBV2
D: TRBD1
DNA: TGTGCCAGCAGACTACAGGGGAAAGGAACAGATACGCAGTATTTT
CDR3: CASRLQGKGTDTQYF

size: few
J: TRBJ1-2
V: TRBV4-1
D: TRBD1
DNA: TGCGCCAGCAGCGAGGGGGCCACCGCTAACTATGGCTACACCTTC
CDR3: CASSEGATANYGYTF

size: NA
J: TRBJ2-3
V: TRBV5-1
D: NA
DNA: TGCGCCAGCAGCATGGCCGGAGGGAGACATAGCACAGATACGCAGTATTTT
CDR3: CASSMAGGRHSTDTQYF

size: NA
J: TRBJ2-1
V: TRBV5-4
D: NA
DNA: TGTGCCAGCAGCGTCGACAGCTACAATGAGCAGTTCTTC
CDR3: CASSVDSYNEQFF

size: NA
J: TRBJ1-1
V: TRBV2
D: NA
DNA: TGTGCCAGCACGGTGGGGCCGAACACTGAAGCTTTCTTT
CDR3: CASTVGPNTEAFF

size: few
J: TRBJ2-3
V: TRBV9
D: TRBD2
DNA: TGTGCCAGCAGCGTAGGTGGTAGCGGGAGTGATACGCAGTATTTT
CDR3: CASSVGGSGSDTQYF

size: few
J: TRBJ2-1
V: TRBV2
D: TRBD1
DNA: TGTGCCAGCAGTGAACGGACAGGGGGCTCCTACAATGAGCAGTTCTTC
CDR3: CASSERTGGSYNEQFF

size: few
J: TRBJ2-3
V: TRBV9
D: NA
DNA: TGTGCCAGCAGCGTGGCAGGGAAAGATACGCAGTATTTT
CDR3: CASSVAGKDTQYF

size: few
J: TRBJ2-2
V: TRBV5-1
D: NA
DNA: TGCGCCAGCAGCTTGAGGACAGTCACCGGGGAGCTGTTTTTT
CDR3: CASSLRTVTGELFF

size: few
J: TRBJ1-1
V: TRBV2
D: NA
DNA: TGTGCCAGCAGTGCCTCGAGCCCCCTCCCTGAAGCTTTCTTT
CDR3: CASSASSPLPEAFF

size: NA
J: TRBJ1-1
V: TRBV30
D: TRBD1
DNA: TGTGCCTGGACTCCCTCGACAGGGGGAGCTTTCTTT
CDR3: CAWTPSTGGAFF